Listed here are 18 T cell receptor beta chains from one sample, sequenced in a study of OX40 agonist ivuxolimab in advanced cancers. The repertoire was sequenced with immunoSEQ multiplex PCR; TCRdb's copy has only in-frame clones and lacks some. The sample lists some 97,000 clones, around nine tenths occurring once. Specimen: CD4+ or CD8+ T cells sorted from blood, collected in a trial of the OX40 agonist ivuxolimab. Source of these receptors: an adult with an advanced solid tumor such as melanoma, head and neck, liver or kidney cancer.

This rearrangement joins TRBV5-1 to TRBJ2-2; D possibly corresponds to TRBD1 (6 bases). Germline V lookup: CDR1 SGHRS, CDR2 YFSETQ. The CDR3 spans 15 residues. The V end was cut by 3 bases, the J end by 2 bases, with 11 bases between. This CDR3 is CASSWAGANTGELFF. The CDR3 DNA follows: TGCGCCAGCAGCTGGGCAGGGGCCAACACCGGGGAGCTGTTTTTT.

The chain links TRBV7-3 to TRBJ1-1, with 7 bases fitting TRBD1. The germline CDR1 and CDR2 sequences are SGHTA and FQGTGA. This CDR3 region has 15 residues. V shed 0 bases, J shed 3 bases, and the junction held 4 bases outside the gene matches. DNA of the CDR3: TGTGCCAGCAGCTTAACCGGGGACAGCTACACTGAAGCTTTCTTT. Translating it yields CASSLTGDSYTEAFF.

The CDR3 sequence is CASSVLPTYEQYF. The CDR3 DNA follows: TGTGCCAGCAGTGTGCTCCCTACCTACGAGCAGTACTTC. The genes are TRBV2 and TRBJ2-7; D is unclear. Trimming left V 4 bases short and J 2 bases short, with 9 bases between. The CDR3 is 13 amino acids. Germline values: CDR1 SNHLY, CDR2 FYNNEI.

The J gene is TRBJ2-2, the V gene TRBV27, with 7 bases aligning to TRBD1. The length of the CDR3 is 16 residues. J was trimmed by 6 bases and V by 4 bases; bases with no gene match: 11. CDR1 is MNHEY, CDR2 SMNVEV, per germline (reference sequence). The CDR3 nucleotides read TGTGCCAGCAGTTCGCCCGGACAGGTTCCATCCGGGGAGCTGTTTTTT. Translated, it gives CASSSPGQVPSGELFF.

This chain links TRBV7-8 with TRBJ2-1, with a possible D match to TRBD2 (6 bases). The CDR3 is made up of 13 amino acids. Trimming left V 3 bases short and J 6 bases short, with 9 bases between. Germline CDR1 and CDR2: SGHVS and FQNEAQ. The CDR3 is CASSLGTLNEQFF. As DNA, the CDR3 is TGTGCCAGCAGCTTGGGGACTCTCAATGAGCAGTTCTTC.

The chain joins TRBV5-1 to TRBJ2-7, with 12 bases fitting TRBD1. The CDR3 is 16 amino acids. J gave up 6 bases and V 4 bases, and 11 bases lay outside the gene matches. The germline gives CDR1 SGHRS, CDR2 YFSETQ. CDR3 nucleotides: TGCGCCAGCAGCCGGGAGGGGACAGGGGGCTTCGGCGAGCAGTACTTC. Its translation: CASSREGTGGFGEQYF.

V usage is TRBV6-1 and J usage is TRBJ1-5; D gene uncertain. V dropped 0 bases and J dropped 15 bases, with 15 bases sitting between them. The CDR3 is made up of 13 amino acids. CDR1 is MNHNS and CDR2 is SASEGT in the germline V gene. In nucleotides, the CDR3 is TGTGCCAGCAGTGAAGCAAGGATGCGGATCTGGCATTTT. This sequence encodes CASSEARMRIWHF.

The chain carries TRBV19 and TRBJ2-7, with 7 bases fitting TRBD1. CDR1 and CDR2 from the germline V gene are LNHDA and SQIVND (reference sequence). Trimming took 6 bases from V and 0 from J; bases not matched to a gene: 8. The CDR3 consists of 15 residues. The CDR3 region is CASSPRQGPSYEQYF. CDR3 coding DNA: TGTGCCAGTAGCCCGAGACAGGGACCCTCCTACGAGCAGTACTTC.

The chain employs TRBV15 and TRBJ2-1; D unresolved. V lost 0 bases to trimming and J lost 7 bases, with 13 bases between them. Looked up from germline, CDR1 is LNHNV and CDR2 is YYDKDF (reference sequence). The CDR3 totals 15 residues. CDR3 in DNA: TGTGCCACCAGCAGAGATTCTGGGGTAGAAAATGAGCAGTTCTTC. This sequence encodes CATSRDSGVENEQFF. Using reference TRBV15 and TRBJ2-1 for the parts outside the CDR3, the full variable domain is DAMVIQNPRYQVTQFGKPVTLSCSQTLNHNVMYWYQQKSSQAPKLLFHYYDKDFNNEADTPDNFQSRRPNTSFCFLDIRSPGLGDTAMYLCATSRDSGVENEQFFGPGTRLTVL.

This rearrangement joins TRBV27 to TRBJ1-2, with 9 bases that match TRBD1. There are 14 residues in the CDR3. Germline values: CDR1 MNHEY, CDR2 SMNVEV (reference sequence). Trimming at V came to 6 bases and at J to 4 bases, leaving 6 bases not matched to a gene. The CDR3: CASSKQGAGYGYTF. DNA of the CDR3: TGTGCCAGCAGCAAACAGGGGGCCGGCTATGGCTACACCTTC.

The CDR3 bases are TGTGCCAGCAGCTTAGGTCCGACAGGGAGAGGTGGTACGCAGTATTTT. Translated: CASSLGPTGRGGTQYF. This chain links TRBV7-9 with TRBJ2-3; TRBD1 matches at 7 bases. The V segment lost 1 base and the J segment 8 bases; nucleotides outside the gene matches: 12. Germline CDR1 reads SEHNR; CDR2 reads FQNEAQ (reference sequence). This CDR3 is built from 16 residues.

V is TRBV19 and J is TRBJ1-2; TRBD1 matches 9 bases. The CDR3 spans 14 residues. Trimming removed 5 bases from V and 4 bases from J; junction bases left unmatched: 5. The germline V gene encodes CDR1 LNHDA and CDR2 SQIVND (reference sequence). The CDR3 here is CASSSGQGTYGYTF. In DNA, the CDR3 is TGTGCCAGTAGTTCAGGACAGGGGACCTATGGCTACACCTTC.

DNA of the CDR3: TGTGCCAGCAGGCCCGAAGTAGGGAGGGGGCAGTACTTC. Amino acid sequence: CASRPEVGRGQYF. The chain employs TRBV6-1 and TRBJ2-7, with 7 nucleotides matching TRBD2. V gave up 6 bases and J gave up 9 bases; unmatched junction bases: 11. The CDR3 is made up of 13 amino acids. Germline V lookup: CDR1 MNHNS, CDR2 SASEGT.

The J gene is TRBJ1-2, the V gene TRBV29-1; no clear D. Between the trimmed V and J ends, which lost 2 bases and 2 bases, there was a span of 12 bases. CDR1 is SQVTM, CDR2 ANQGSEA, per germline. This CDR3 is 14 amino acids long. CDR3 protein: CSVERWNPNYGYTF. The DNA of the CDR3 is TGCAGCGTTGAACGATGGAATCCGAACTATGGCTACACCTTC. The full variable domain, with the rest looked up from reference TRBV29-1 and TRBJ1-2, is SAVISQKPSRDICQRGTSLTIQCQVDSQVTMMFWYRQQPGQSLTLIATANQGSEATYESGFVIDKFPISRPNLTFSTLTVSNMSPEDSSIYLCSVERWNPNYGYTFGSGTRLTVV.

This clone showed up just once. The chain is built from TRBV7-2 and TRBJ1-5; 8 positions agree with TRBD1. CDR1 is SGHTA and CDR2 is FQGNSA in the germline V gene. V lost 0 bases and J lost 1; bases outside the gene matches: 8. This CDR3 spans 18 amino acids. In DNA, the CDR3 is TGTGCCAGCAGCTTAGCGGGGTCCAGGGGGCTGAGCAATCAGCCCCAGCATTTT. Its translation is CASSLAGSRGLSNQPQHF.

The V gene is TRBV29-1, the J gene TRBJ1-1; the D gene is possibly TRBD1 (5 bases). V was shortened by 4 bases and J by 0 bases, with 15 bases between the two germline ends. Germline V gene data show CDR1 as SQVTM and CDR2 as ANQGSEA. The CDR3 extends over 15 amino acids. This CDR3 is CSVVGRRDLNTEAFF. The CDR3 bases are TGCAGCGTTGTGGGACGGCGGGATTTGAACACTGAAGCTTTCTTT.

The rearrangement uses TRBV5-1 and TRBJ2-1; D ambiguous. Trimming took off 0 bases at V and 0 bases at J, with 7 bases between the two ends. Germline CDR1 is SGHRS and CDR2 is YFSETQ. There are 15 residues in the CDR3. This CDR3 is CASSLVRSSYNEQFF. In DNA form, the CDR3 reads TGCGCCAGCAGCTTGGTTAGAAGCTCCTACAATGAGCAGTTCTTC. Full variable domain (missing parts from reference TRBV5-1 and TRBJ2-1): KAGVTQTPRYLIKTRGQQVTLSCSPISGHRSVSWYQQTPGQGLQFLFEYFSETQRNKGNFPGRFSGRQFSNSRSEMNVSTLELGDSALYLCASSLVRSSYNEQFFGPGTRLTVL.

The J gene is TRBJ2-2, the V gene TRBV27, with 9 bases lining up with TRBD1. CDR1 and CDR2 from the germline V gene are MNHEY and SMNVEV (reference sequence). The CDR3 has 19 amino acids. Trimming took 4 bases from V and 0 from J; bases not matched to a gene: 12. CDR3 coding DNA: TGTGCCAGCAGTTCGCGGACCGGGACAGGGACCACGAACACCGGGGAGCTGTTTTTT. This translates into CASSSRTGTGTTNTGELFF.